Listed below are T cell receptor beta chains from one sample, sequenced in a study of OX40 agonist ivuxolimab in advanced cancers. Using immunoSEQ multiplex PCR, the repertoire was profiled, and TCRdb retains in-frame clones only, with some absent. Among about 53,000 clones listed, about four fifths were seen once. Here the sequenced sample was CD4+ or CD8+ T cells sorted from blood, taken in a trial of the OX40 agonist ivuxolimab. The source is an adult with an advanced solid tumor such as melanoma, head and neck, liver or kidney cancer. CDR3s include the opening cysteine and the closing phenylalanine or tryptophan. Fields, in order: clone size, V gene, J gene, D gene, CDR3 protein, CDR3 DNA. A D gene is named only where the DNA matches it firmly. Rows give clone size only sometimes, using once, few, many, or a class for an expanded clone.

clone_size: .; v_call: TRBV2; j_call: TRBJ1-3; d_call: .; cdr3_aa: CASTLGGAGNTIYF; cdr3_nt: TGTGCCAGCACCTTGGGGGGGGCTGGAAACACCATATATTTT
clone_size: .; v_call: TRBV28; j_call: TRBJ2-7; d_call: TRBD1; cdr3_aa: CASSLGQVSYEQYF; cdr3_nt: TGTGCCAGCAGTTTGGGACAGGTCTCCTACGAGCAGTACTTC
clone_size: .; v_call: TRBV27; j_call: TRBJ2-7; d_call: TRBD1; cdr3_aa: CASSLYGTGYDEQYF; cdr3_nt: TGTGCCAGCAGTTTATATGGGACAGGCTACGACGAGCAGTACTTC
clone_size: .; v_call: TRBV7-9; j_call: TRBJ2-5; d_call: .; cdr3_aa: CASSLTRGRQETQYF; cdr3_nt: TGTGCCAGCAGCTTAACGAGGGGCAGGCAAGAGACCCAGTACTTC
clone_size: .; v_call: TRBV7-9; j_call: TRBJ2-2; d_call: TRBD2; cdr3_aa: CASSPRRLAGAGGTGELFF; cdr3_nt: TGTGCCAGCAGCCCAAGGAGACTAGCGGGGGCCGGGGGTACCGGGGAGCTGTTTTTT
clone_size: .; v_call: TRBV19; j_call: TRBJ1-2; d_call: TRBD1; cdr3_aa: CASHRGQILRDGYTF; cdr3_nt: TGTGCCAGCCACAGGGGGCAAATACTAAGGGATGGCTACACCTTC
clone_size: .; v_call: TRBV7-8; j_call: TRBJ1-5; d_call: TRBD1; cdr3_aa: CASSLVSGGRNQPQHF; cdr3_nt: TGTGCCAGCAGCTTAGTATCAGGGGGACGCAATCAGCCCCAGCATTTT
clone_size: .; v_call: TRBV4-1; j_call: TRBJ2-5; d_call: TRBD2; cdr3_aa: CASSTQFGTSGGSQETQYF; cdr3_nt: TGCGCCAGCAGCACACAATTTGGGACTAGCGGGGGGTCCCAGGAGACCCAGTACTTC
clone_size: .; v_call: TRBV6-1; j_call: TRBJ1-5; d_call: TRBD1; cdr3_aa: CASSEMDRGNQPQHF; cdr3_nt: TGTGCCAGCAGTGAGATGGACAGGGGTAATCAGCCCCAGCATTTT
clone_size: few; v_call: TRBV4-1; j_call: TRBJ1-2; d_call: .; cdr3_aa: CASSQDLSLNLSGYTF; cdr3_nt: TGCGCCAGCAGCCAAGATCTGAGTCTAAATTTGAGTGGCTACACCTTC
clone_size: .; v_call: TRBV27; j_call: TRBJ2-1; d_call: TRBD2; cdr3_aa: CASSRLAEILSRDNEQFF; cdr3_nt: TGTGCCAGCAGTCGCCTAGCGGAAATCCTATCTAGGGACAATGAGCAGTTCTTC
clone_size: .; v_call: TRBV30; j_call: TRBJ1-3; d_call: .; cdr3_aa: CAWLVVGTKGNTIYF; cdr3_nt: TGTGCCTGGTTGGTCGTCGGGACGAAAGGAAACACCATATATTTT
clone_size: .; v_call: TRBV28; j_call: TRBJ2-7; d_call: TRBD1; cdr3_aa: CASGPGQGYEQYF; cdr3_nt: TGTGCCAGCGGACCGGGACAGGGCTACGAGCAGTACTTC
clone_size: .; v_call: TRBV10-2; j_call: TRBJ1-5; d_call: TRBD1; cdr3_aa: CASRMGTGNNQPQHF; cdr3_nt: TGCGCCAGCCGAATGGGGACAGGGAACAATCAGCCCCAGCATTTT
clone_size: .; v_call: TRBV9; j_call: TRBJ2-3; d_call: TRBD1; cdr3_aa: CASSVAQGATTDTQYF; cdr3_nt: TGTGCCAGCAGCGTAGCTCAGGGGGCAACCACAGATACGCAGTATTTT
clone_size: .; v_call: TRBV6-1; j_call: TRBJ2-3; d_call: .; cdr3_aa: CASRLLGGDTDTQYF; cdr3_nt: TGTGCCAGCAGACTCCTGGGGGGAGACACAGATACGCAGTATTTT
clone_size: once; v_call: TRBV14; j_call: TRBJ1-1; d_call: TRBD1; cdr3_aa: CASRPQTGGGTEAFF; cdr3_nt: TGTGCCAGCAGGCCACAAACAGGGGGCGGCACTGAAGCTTTCTTT
clone_size: .; v_call: TRBV18; j_call: TRBJ1-2; d_call: TRBD1; cdr3_aa: CASSPQGADGYTF; cdr3_nt: TGTGCCAGCTCCCCCCAGGGGGCGGATGGCTACACCTTC
clone_size: few; v_call: TRBV5-1; j_call: TRBJ2-1; d_call: .; cdr3_aa: CASSYQTGEQFF; cdr3_nt: TGCGCCAGCAGTTACCAGACAGGTGAGCAGTTCTTC
clone_size: .; v_call: TRBV19; j_call: TRBJ1-5; d_call: .; cdr3_aa: CASSFQGGRQPQHF; cdr3_nt: TGTGCCAGTAGTTTTCAGGGAGGGAGACAGCCCCAGCATTTT
clone_size: .; v_call: TRBV5-4; j_call: TRBJ2-1; d_call: .; cdr3_aa: CASSAPLRENYNEQFF; cdr3_nt: TGTGCCAGCAGCGCCCCCTTGCGGGAAAACTACAATGAGCAGTTCTTC
clone_size: .; v_call: TRBV11-2; j_call: TRBJ2-7; d_call: TRBD1; cdr3_aa: CASSSLKGTGNEQYF; cdr3_nt: TGTGCCAGCAGCTCACTTAAGGGGACAGGGAACGAGCAGTACTTC
clone_size: .; v_call: TRBV5-5; j_call: TRBJ2-3; d_call: TRBD2; cdr3_aa: CASSSGLAGTHTQYF; cdr3_nt: TGTGCCAGCAGCTCAGGACTAGCGGGGACCCATACGCAGTATTTT
clone_size: .; v_call: TRBV7-2; j_call: TRBJ2-1; d_call: .; cdr3_aa: CASSLGVGSYNEQFF; cdr3_nt: TGTGCCAGCAGCTTAGGGGTTGGCTCCTACAATGAGCAGTTCTTC